The 32 T cell receptor beta chains presented below share a single source sample, sequenced in a study of early T cells in non-severe SARS-CoV-2 infection. TCRdb fed the 5' RACE reads into MiXCR, producing one record per CDR3 protein. This repertoire shows some 60,000 distinct CDR3 sequences, about 12% found once; its top ten account for over 1.2%. Here the sequenced sample was whole blood, taken at baseline. The receptors were sampled from an adult who was a healthcare worker with PCR-confirmed SARS-CoV-2 infection or an uninfected control (not recorded which).

The table lists this clonotype with a few counts. The chain combines TRBV2 with TRBJ2-1; 8 bases are shared with TRBD2. Germline loops: CDR1 SNHLY, CDR2 FYNNEI. Unmatched junction bases numbered 5, after V lost 3 bases and J lost 4 bases. CDR3 size: 15 residues. The CDR3, as DNA: TGTGCCAGCAGTGAGAAGGCTAGCGGGTACAATGAGCAGTTCTTC. It codes for CASSEKASGYNEQFF.

The gene calls are TRBV3-1 and TRBJ2-1, with 9 positions matching TRBD2. V lost 0 bases to trimming and J lost 4 bases; unmatched junction nucleotides: 10. Germline CDR1 reads LGHDT; CDR2 reads YNNKEL (reference sequence). CDR3 size: 18 residues. CDR3 residues: CASSQDSLAGKFYNEQFF. Here the CDR3 DNA reads TGTGCCAGCAGCCAAGATAGCCTAGCGGGGAAATTTTACAATGAGCAGTTCTTC.

V is TRBV27 and J is TRBJ2-7, with 7 nucleotides matching TRBD1. Germline V CDR1 and CDR2: MNHEY, SMNVEV (reference sequence). Unmatched junction bases numbered 12, after V lost 4 bases and J lost 3 bases. The length of the CDR3 is 16 residues. CDR3 coding DNA: TGTGCCAGCAGTTCTACTACAGGGGAAAATTTCTACGAGCAGTACTTC. It codes for CASSSTTGENFYEQYF.

As DNA, the CDR3 is TGCGCCAGCAGCTTCGGGACTAGCGGGAGAAATGAGCAGTTCTTC. Protein sequence: CASSFGTSGRNEQFF. The V and J genes are TRBV5-1 and TRBJ2-1, with 14 bases fitting TRBD2. The germline V gene encodes CDR1 SGHRS and CDR2 YFSETQ. The V and J ends lost 2 bases and 7 bases, in that order; junction bases with no gene match: 2. There are 15 residues in the CDR3.

As for this clonotype: An end of the junction differs from the germline gene, which may be a read error. This chain connects TRBV7-7 to TRBJ1-1, with D perhaps matching TRBD1 (5 bases). Germline CDR1 is SSHAT and CDR2 is FNYEAQ (reference sequence). The CDR3 has 15 amino acids. CDR3 loop: CASRFPGRTYAEAFF. Here the CDR3 DNA reads TGTGCTAGCAGATTTCCGGGACGGACATATGCTGAAGCTTTCTTT.

The chain combines TRBV25-1 with TRBJ1-5; TRBD1 is a possible D gene (6 bases). The CDR3 is 14 amino acids. Germline V gene lookup returns CDR1 MGHDK and CDR2 SYGVNS. The V end lost 2 bases, the J end lost 5 bases, and 10 bases lay between the germline ends. The CDR3: CASSERPGDQPQHF. DNA for the CDR3: TGTGCCAGCAGTGAACGGCCAGGGGATCAGCCCCAGCATTTT.

This clonotype turned up a few times. The V and J genes are TRBV5-1 and TRBJ2-3, with 8 bases fitting TRBD2. The CDR3 runs 15 residues. V dropped 0 bases and J dropped 2; count of bases not matched to a gene: 2. Germline values: CDR1 SGHRS, CDR2 YFSETQ. Here the CDR3 DNA reads TGCGCCAGCAGCTTGGCGCGGGGGGACACAGATACGCAGTATTTT. It yields the protein CASSLARGDTDTQYF.

There are a few counts of this clonotype. The J gene is TRBJ2-1, the V gene TRBV6-2 or TRBV6-3, with D uncertain. This CDR3 is 16 amino acids long. Per germline, CDR1 MNHEY and CDR2 SVGEGT. The V end lost 1 base, the J end lost 5 bases, and 15 bases lay between the germline ends. DNA for the CDR3: TGTGCCAGCAGTTACTGGGGTAGGCAGTCGAACAATGAGCAGTTCTTC. Translation: CASSYWGRQSNNEQFF.

The chain recombines TRBV7-9 with TRBJ2-7; D call uncertain. This CDR3 region has 14 residues. Trimming took off 8 bases at V and 5 bases at J, with 19 bases between the two ends. Germline V lookup: CDR1 SEHNR, CDR2 FQNEAQ (reference sequence). The CDR3 protein is CASSSPRLRHEQYF. In DNA form, the CDR3 reads TGTGCCAGCTCCTCGCCGAGGCTGAGGCACGAGCAGTACTTC.

The genes are TRBV4-2 and TRBJ1-6; the D gene is possibly TRBD1 (6 bases). There are 15 residues in the CDR3. V was pared by 0 bases and J by 9 bases, with 12 bases between. Per germline, CDR1 LGHNA and CDR2 YNFKEQ. As DNA, the CDR3 is TGTGCCAGCAGCCAAGAGCAGGGAGGGGGTTCACCCCTCCACTTT. Its translation is CASSQEQGGGSPLHF.

This clonotype appeared a few times. The chain couples TRBV20-1 to TRBJ1-1, with 7 bases fitting TRBD1. CDR3 length: 14 amino acids. Looked up from germline, CDR1 is DFQATT and CDR2 is SNEGSKA (reference sequence). Germline trimming cut 2 bases from V and 5 bases from J; bases unmatched to any gene: 8. CDR3: CSARKDRTVTEAFF. Written as DNA, the CDR3 is TGCAGTGCTAGAAAGGACAGGACTGTGACTGAAGCTTTCTTT.

The rearrangement links TRBV6-2 or TRBV6-3 to TRBJ1-1; D gene ambiguous. V was trimmed by 7 bases and J by 4 bases, leaving 7 bases between them. This CDR3 is built from 11 residues. CDR1 is MNHEY and CDR2 is SVGEGT in the germline V gene. The CDR3, as DNA: TGTGCCAGCACAAGAGGCACTGAAGCTTTCTTT. Encoded protein: CASTRGTEAFF.

In its sample, this clonotype was seen a few times. The chain employs TRBV10-2 and TRBJ1-4; unclear D gene. Germline CDR1 and CDR2: WSHSY and SAAADI. The length of the CDR3 is 16 residues. Trimming took 2 bases from V and 0 from J, leaving 10 bases between them. CDR3 in amino acids: CASSEPNLSTNEKLFF. The CDR3 DNA reads as TGCGCCAGCAGTGAGCCCAATCTTTCAACTAATGAAAAACTGTTTTTT.

This clonotype was picked up a small number of times. V usage is TRBV7-2 and J usage is TRBJ2-2, with D unresolved. The CDR3 has 15 amino acids. V lost 5 bases to trimming and J lost 1 base, with 11 bases between them. Germline V gene sequence: CDR1 SGHTA, CDR2 FQGNSA. CDR3 in amino acids: CASSARPRNTGELFF. Written as DNA, the CDR3 is TGTGCCAGCAGCGCCCGACCGAGGAACACCGGGGAGCTGTTTTTT.

This clonotype has just a few counts. The V gene is TRBV10-3, the J gene TRBJ2-1; D is tentatively TRBD1 or TRBD2 (5 bases each). Germline CDR1 and CDR2: ENHRY and SYGVKD. The CDR3 is 13 amino acids. The germline V and J ends were trimmed by 10 bases and 2 bases, with 12 bases remaining between them. CDR3 in amino acids: CATLGDPYNEQFF. The CDR3, as DNA: TGTGCCACCCTGGGGGACCCCTACAATGAGCAGTTCTTC.

For the CDR3, the DNA is TGTGCCAGCAGCCCAAGCGGGGGCCCCTACGAGCAGTACTTC. Amino acid sequence: CASSPSGGPYEQYF. The chain uses TRBV7-2 and TRBJ2-7, with 8 bases matching TRBD2. This CDR3 spans 14 amino acids. J was trimmed by 2 bases and V by 5 bases; bases with no gene match: 5. The germline V gene has CDR1 SGHTA and CDR2 FQGNSA.

This clonotype occurred many times. The V call is TRBV3-1, the J call TRBJ2-3, with D hard to call. Trimming stripped 0 bases from V and 3 bases from J, with 7 bases between. The length of the CDR3 is 14 residues. The germline V gene has CDR1 LGHDT and CDR2 YNNKEL (reference sequence). The CDR3 is CASSQDSGTDTQYF. The CDR3 coding sequence is TGTGCCAGCAGCCAAGATTCAGGAACAGATACGCAGTATTTT.

V and J are TRBV5-1 and TRBJ2-3; D may match TRBD1 or TRBD2 (5 bases each). The germline V gene encodes CDR1 SGHRS and CDR2 YFSETQ. V shed 4 bases and J shed 4 bases, with 10 bases lying between them. The CDR3 is 13 residues long. The CDR3 spells CASSEGTPDTQYF. In nucleotides, the CDR3 is TGCGCCAGCAGCGAGGGGACCCCAGATACGCAGTATTTT.

This clonotype was seen ten or more times. The genes are TRBV5-1 and TRBJ2-1; 8 nucleotides agree with TRBD1. The CDR3 spans 14 residues. V dropped 5 bases and J dropped 2; count of bases not matched to a gene: 3. CDR1 and CDR2 (germline): SGHRS, YFSETQ. CDR3 nucleotide sequence: TGCGCCAGCAGTCAGGGGGCGACCTACAATGAGCAGTTCTTC. Its protein product is CASSQGATYNEQFF.

V usage is TRBV10-3 and J usage is TRBJ2-7; the D is unclear. The length of the CDR3 is 13 residues. The germline V gene encodes CDR1 ENHRY and CDR2 SYGVKD. V dropped 4 bases and J dropped 4 bases, with 11 bases sitting between them. CDR3 amino acids: CAISAAEKYEQYF. The CDR3 DNA reads TGTGCCATCAGTGCCGCCGAGAAATACGAGCAGTACTTC.

The chain employs TRBV7-2 and TRBJ2-7; 15 bases match TRBD2. Losses at the gene ends were 1 base for V and 10 bases for J; bases not matched to a gene: 5. Germline V gene data show CDR1 as SGHTA and CDR2 as FQGNSA. CDR3 length equals 15 residues. The CDR3 nucleotides are TGTGCCAGCAGCTTAGGGGGACTAGCGGGAGGTCAACAGTACTTC. This translates into CASSLGGLAGGQQYF.

This clonotype was observed a few times. The V gene is TRBV12-3 or TRBV12-4, the J gene TRBJ2-4, with D possibly being TRBD1 (5 bases). Between the trimmed V and J ends, which lost 2 bases and 0 bases, there was a span of 17 bases. The CDR3 extends over 18 amino acids. CDR3 amino acids: CASSLNYRQSVAKNIQYF. The CDR3 nucleotides read TGTGCCAGCAGTTTAAATTACCGACAGTCGGTAGCCAAAAACATTCAGTACTTC.

A few counts support this clonotype. This rearrangement joins TRBV7-2 to TRBJ2-1; TRBD2 aligns across 9 bases. The CDR3 consists of 18 residues. Germline CDR1 and CDR2: SGHTA and FQGNSA. V lost 4 bases and J lost 7; bases outside the gene matches: 17. The CDR3 region has the DNA TGTGCCAGCAGCTCATGGGGTCTAGCGGGGCCCAGGAGGAATGAGCAGTTCTTC. This translates into CASSSWGLAGPRRNEQFF.

This clonotype was observed many times. This rearrangement joins TRBV10-2 to TRBJ2-7; D may match TRBD1 or TRBD2 (5 bases each). CDR1 and CDR2 (germline): WSHSY, SAAADI. The CDR3 totals 12 residues. The V end lost 4 bases, the J end lost 4 bases, and 8 bases lay between the germline ends. Here the CDR3 DNA reads TGCGCCAGCAGTGGGGACGCTTACGAGCAGTACTTC. Protein sequence: CASSGDAYEQYF.

This sequence joins TRBV11-2 and TRBJ2-1; maybe TRBD2 (5 bases). The V and J ends lost 3 bases and 3 bases respectively, with 12 bases between them. This CDR3 spans 15 amino acids. Germline loops: CDR1 SGHAT, CDR2 FQNNGV. The CDR3 DNA reads TGTGCCAGCAGCTTCGGAGAGACTAACTACAATGAGCAGTTCTTC. Its translation is CASSFGETNYNEQFF.

The V gene is TRBV2, the J gene TRBJ2-7, with 9 bases identical to TRBD1. The trim removed 4 bases at V and 0 bases at J, leaving 13 bases unmatched. The CDR3 totals 18 residues. Germline V gene lookup returns CDR1 SNHLY and CDR2 FYNNEI. CDR3 sequence: CASSAVGTGSPSSYEQYF. The CDR3 DNA reads TGTGCCAGCAGTGCGGTGGGGACAGGGTCCCCAAGCTCCTACGAGCAGTACTTC. Full variable domain (remainder filled in from reference TRBV2 and TRBJ2-7): EPEVTQTPSHQVTQMGQEVILRCVPISNHLYFYWYRQILGQKVEFLVSFYNNEISEKSEIFDDQFSVERPDGSNFTLKIRSTKLEDSAMYFCASSAVGTGSPSSYEQYFGPGTRLTVT.

The sample holds a few counts of this clonotype. The V and J genes are TRBV7-4 and TRBJ2-1; D ambiguous. V lost 2 bases, J lost 2 bases, and 10 bases lay in between. CDR1 and CDR2 from the germline V gene are SGHVT and SQSDAQ. This CDR3 comprises 15 residues. The CDR3 sequence is CASSLRVAAYNEQFF. The CDR3 DNA sequence: TGTGCCAGCAGCTTACGTGTGGCGGCCTACAATGAGCAGTTCTTC. Using reference TRBV7-4 and TRBJ2-1 for the parts outside the CDR3, the full variable domain is GAGVSQSPRYKVAKRGRDVALRCDSISGHVTLYWYRQTLGQGSEVLTYSQSDAQRDKSGRPSGRFSAERPERSVSTLKIQRTEQGDSAVYLCASSLRVAAYNEQFFGPGTRLTVL.

The sample holds many counts of this clonotype. The rearrangement links TRBV18 to TRBJ1-4, with 7 bases fitting TRBD1. The J segment lost 4 bases and the V segment lost 0 bases, leaving 2 bases of the junction unmatched. CDR1 and CDR2 (germline): KGHSH, LQKENI. The CDR3 has 15 amino acids. The CDR3 loop reads CASSPPRQGNEKLFF. The DNA of the CDR3 is TGTGCCAGCTCACCACCCAGACAGGGTAATGAAAAACTGTTTTTT.

The V and J genes are TRBV12-3 or TRBV12-4 and TRBJ2-7; D remains ambiguous. The length of the CDR3 is 14 residues. Trimming stripped 2 bases from V and 2 bases from J, with 10 bases between. The CDR3 spells CASSLNGGPYEQYF. The CDR3 bases are TGTGCCAGCAGTTTAAACGGTGGGCCCTACGAGCAGTACTTC.

The chain links TRBV19 to TRBJ2-1, with D perhaps matching TRBD1 (7 bases). V shed 10 bases and J shed 9 bases, with 22 bases lying between them. Per germline, CDR1 LNHDA and CDR2 SQIVND (reference sequence). The CDR3 consists of 14 residues. The CDR3 is CATRQGGGVREQFF. The CDR3 DNA reads TGTGCCACCCGACAGGGAGGTGGGGTCCGTGAGCAGTTCTTC.

This chain connects TRBV19 to TRBJ1-4; D is unclear. Germline V CDR1 and CDR2: LNHDA, SQIVND (reference sequence). There are 15 residues in the CDR3. V shed 3 bases and J shed 1 base, with 9 bases lying between them. CDR3 nucleotide sequence: TGTGCCAGTAGTATCCCGGCCGGAACTAATGAAAAACTGTTTTTT. It yields the protein CASSIPAGTNEKLFF.

This clonotype has a count of ten or more. The chain couples TRBV5-4 to TRBJ2-3; unclear D gene. The CDR3 contains 14 residues. V lost 1 base to trimming and J lost 5 bases, with 11 bases between them. CDR1 is SGHNT, CDR2 YYREEE, per germline (reference sequence). CDR3 nucleotides: TGTGCCAGCAGCTTGAGTGGCGCGTTAGATACGCAGTATTTT. It codes for CASSLSGALDTQYF.